This TCR beta chain was captured by sequencing in a study of regulatory T cells in long-lasting Graves disease. The CDR3 runs to 15 residues. V shed 6 bases and J 5 bases; nucleotides not matched to a gene: 14. Germline V lookup: CDR1 DFQATT, CDR2 SNEGSKA (reference sequence). The TCR beta library used iRepertoire HTBI primers with Arm-PCR amplification of CDR3. From the multiplex PCR reads, TCRdb called clonotypes with MiXCR, one entry per CDR3 protein. Counted here are roughly 420,000 distinct CDR3 sequences, about 16% occurring once; the ten biggest clones make up less than 30%. Regarding time point: newly diagnosed GD, antithyroid drugs for less than 3 months. Researchers made the TCR library from RNA that was extracted from PBMCs. The diagnosis of Graves' disease used American Thyroid Association guidelines. These same data were also listed under a study on T cells in Graves' hyperthyroidism and ophthalmopathy. This second study notes: Graves' hyperthyroidism is called stable when ophthalmopathy does not progress within 18 months.

This material consisted of peripheral blood mononuclear cells (PBMCs), taken at new diagnosis, from a patient treated with antithyroid drugs. V and J are TRBV20-1 and TRBJ2-3; 7 bases match TRBD2. This clonotype was obtained from a woman between 18 and 29 years old with Graves disease. The CDR3 loop reads CSAGGGRRREDTQYF. The CDR3 region has the DNA TGCAGTGCGGGGGGAGGGCGGCGCAGAGAAGATACGCAGTATTTT.